Listed below are T cell receptor beta chains from one sample, sequenced in a study of blood T cell repertoires in COVID-19. Using immunoSEQ multiplex PCR, the repertoire was profiled, and TCRdb retains in-frame clones only, with some absent. The sample yields 140,000 to 150,000 clones, roughly 84% seen once. Sequencing was done on a sample of PBMCs or T cells enriched from blood (not recorded which). Every receptor here comes from a woman in her fifties or sixties who had been exposed to COVID-19. The CDR3 runs from the conserved cysteine through the conserved F or W. Expanded clones are given a class, and other clones once, few, many or no size at all.

v_call: TRBV25-1; j_call: TRBJ1-6; clone_size: -; cdr3_aa: CASSERPTGYNSPLHF
v_call: TRBV20-1; j_call: TRBJ1-2; clone_size: -; cdr3_aa: CSARDGQGNTF
v_call: TRBV6-5; j_call: TRBJ2-3; clone_size: -; cdr3_aa: CASSSAAGPSTDTQYF
v_call: TRBV7-2; j_call: TRBJ1-4; clone_size: -; cdr3_aa: CASSRTGSANEKLFF
v_call: TRBV5-1; j_call: TRBJ2-4; clone_size: -; cdr3_aa: CASSSEGENIQYF
v_call: TRBV7-2; j_call: TRBJ1-2; clone_size: -; cdr3_aa: CASSPQEGRSWGYTF
v_call: TRBV7-2; j_call: TRBJ2-3; clone_size: once; cdr3_aa: CASSFQAGGKTDTQYF
v_call: TRBV27; j_call: TRBJ2-3; clone_size: -; cdr3_aa: CASSLPPPSGFTDTQYF
v_call: TRBV7-8; j_call: TRBJ2-7; clone_size: -; cdr3_aa: CASSLGGAPSYEQYF
v_call: TRBV11-2; j_call: TRBJ1-5; clone_size: -; cdr3_aa: CASSPGTGFQPQHF
v_call: TRBV14; j_call: TRBJ1-3; clone_size: -; cdr3_aa: CASSHRGSSGNTIYF
v_call: TRBV7-9; j_call: TRBJ1-2; clone_size: -; cdr3_aa: CASSQDSLRHYGYTF
v_call: TRBV30; j_call: TRBJ1-6; clone_size: few; cdr3_aa: CAWKGPAGESSPLHF
v_call: TRBV11-2; j_call: TRBJ1-1; clone_size: -; cdr3_aa: CASSLSRSVAEAFF
v_call: TRBV20-1; j_call: TRBJ1-3; clone_size: -; cdr3_aa: CSASVSSGNTIYF
v_call: TRBV6-2/TRBV6-3; j_call: TRBJ2-7; clone_size: -; cdr3_aa: CASSYLGARFYEQYF
v_call: TRBV23-1; j_call: TRBJ2-6; clone_size: -; cdr3_aa: CASPEGGSGANVLTF
v_call: TRBV6-2/TRBV6-3; j_call: TRBJ1-6; clone_size: -; cdr3_aa: CASSHVQSNSPLHF
v_call: TRBV29-1; j_call: TRBJ1-2; clone_size: -; cdr3_aa: CSVGGHDNYGYTF
v_call: TRBV11-2; j_call: TRBJ1-1; clone_size: -; cdr3_aa: CASTLGTGPRNTEAFF
v_call: TRBV12-2; j_call: TRBJ1-5; clone_size: -; cdr3_aa: CASRLEVKLGSDQPQHF
v_call: TRBV11-2; j_call: TRBJ1-1; clone_size: -; cdr3_aa: CASSSPGQIVEAFF
v_call: TRBV4-2; j_call: TRBJ2-2; clone_size: few; cdr3_aa: CASSPVTRSLTGELFF
v_call: TRBV7-9; j_call: TRBJ2-1; clone_size: -; cdr3_aa: CASSFGEADEQFF
v_call: TRBV7-2; j_call: TRBJ2-6; clone_size: -; cdr3_aa: CASSLGLSSGANVLTF
v_call: TRBV19; j_call: TRBJ1-2; clone_size: few; cdr3_aa: CASSIGGAYGYTF
v_call: TRBV29-1; j_call: TRBJ1-1; clone_size: -; cdr3_aa: CSAGTGGTEAFF
v_call: TRBV27; j_call: TRBJ1-6; clone_size: -; cdr3_aa: CASSYMNSPLHF
v_call: TRBV7-2; j_call: TRBJ1-1; clone_size: -; cdr3_aa: CASSLGTTNTEAFF
v_call: TRBV7-8; j_call: TRBJ1-2; clone_size: few; cdr3_aa: CASSLRAGGIYGYTF
v_call: TRBV5-4; j_call: TRBJ2-7; clone_size: -; cdr3_aa: CASSVPGEGYEQYF
v_call: TRBV27; j_call: TRBJ2-7; clone_size: -; cdr3_aa: CASSLGQGAYEQYF
v_call: TRBV27; j_call: TRBJ1-2; clone_size: -; cdr3_aa: CASSPQDRVDYGYTF
v_call: TRBV4-2; j_call: TRBJ2-5; clone_size: -; cdr3_aa: CASSQDAGGSETQYF
v_call: TRBV28; j_call: TRBJ2-2; clone_size: -; cdr3_aa: CASGGITGELFF
v_call: TRBV5-1; j_call: TRBJ1-1; clone_size: -; cdr3_aa: CASSSVGGTEAFF
v_call: TRBV7-2; j_call: TRBJ1-4; clone_size: -; cdr3_aa: CASSFTFEGKLFF